The sequence of this T cell receptor beta chain was determined in a study of early T cells in non-severe SARS-CoV-2 infection. Across the study: The sequenced material was bulk RNA from unsorted whole blood, and its chains were unpaired. Regarding the study as a whole: Matches to VDJdb favored anti-spike CD8 responses and missed private and CD4 specificities.

Trimming took off 0 bases at V and 6 bases at J, with 7 bases between the two ends. CDR1 is SGDLS and CDR2 is YYNGEE in the germline V gene. This CDR3 has 13 residues. This clonotype has more than one count but fewer than ten. What it binds is unknown. Individual cDNA molecules carried attached unique molecular identifiers. TCRdb re-analysed the 5' RACE reads in MiXCR, keeping a single row per CDR3 protein. The data show over 90,000 distinct CDR3 sequences, with about 12% seen just once and 4% to 4.5% held by the top ten. This material consisted of whole blood, taken at baseline. The chain is built from TRBV9 and TRBJ2-1; perhaps TRBD2 as D (6 bases). The origin of this receptor is an adult who was a healthcare worker with PCR-confirmed SARS-CoV-2 infection or an uninfected control (not recorded which). CDR3 DNA: TGTGCCAGCAGCGTAGCACTAGCCAATGAGCAGTTCTTC. Protein: CASSVALANEQFF.